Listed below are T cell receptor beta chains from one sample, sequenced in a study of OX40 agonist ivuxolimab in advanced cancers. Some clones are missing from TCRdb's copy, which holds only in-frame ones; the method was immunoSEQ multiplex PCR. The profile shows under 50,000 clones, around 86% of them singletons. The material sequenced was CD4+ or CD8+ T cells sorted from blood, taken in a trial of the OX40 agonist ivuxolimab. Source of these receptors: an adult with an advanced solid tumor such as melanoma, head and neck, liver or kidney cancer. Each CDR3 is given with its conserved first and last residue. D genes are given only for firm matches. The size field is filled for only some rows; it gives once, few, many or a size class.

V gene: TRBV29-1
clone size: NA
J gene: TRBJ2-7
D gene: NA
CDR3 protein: CSVGHGYEQYF
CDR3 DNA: TGCAGCGTGGGACATGGCTACGAGCAGTACTTC

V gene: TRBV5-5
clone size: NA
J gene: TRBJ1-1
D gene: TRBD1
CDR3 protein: CASSAGQLNTEAFF
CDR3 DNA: TGTGCCAGCAGCGCGGGACAGTTGAACACTGAAGCTTTCTTT

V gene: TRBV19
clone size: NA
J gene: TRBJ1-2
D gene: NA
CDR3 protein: CASSITPDSPGYTF
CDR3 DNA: TGTGCCAGTAGTATCACCCCAGACAGCCCCGGCTACACCTTC

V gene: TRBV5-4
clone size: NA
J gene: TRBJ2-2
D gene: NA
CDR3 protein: CASSQTGLELFF
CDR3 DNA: TGTGCCAGCAGCCAGACGGGGTTAGAGCTGTTTTTT

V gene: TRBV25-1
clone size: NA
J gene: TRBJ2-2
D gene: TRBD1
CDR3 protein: CASSDPRTGVAGELFF
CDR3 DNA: TGTGCCAGCAGTGACCCCCGGACAGGGGTTGCCGGGGAGCTGTTTTTT

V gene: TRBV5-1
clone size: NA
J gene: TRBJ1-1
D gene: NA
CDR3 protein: CASRSNLVNTEAFF
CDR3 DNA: TGCGCCAGCAGGTCCAACCTTGTGAACACTGAAGCTTTCTTT

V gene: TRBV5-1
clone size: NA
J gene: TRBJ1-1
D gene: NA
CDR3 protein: CASSLGILGTEAFF
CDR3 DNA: TGCGCCAGCAGCCTCGGGATTTTGGGGACTGAAGCTTTCTTT

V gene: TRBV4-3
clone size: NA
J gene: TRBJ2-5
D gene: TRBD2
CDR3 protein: CASSLGGAEETQYF
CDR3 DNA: TGCGCCAGCAGCCTCGGGGGGGCCGAAGAGACCCAGTACTTC

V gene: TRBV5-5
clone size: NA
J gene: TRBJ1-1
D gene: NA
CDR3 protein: CASSLVGGNTEAFF
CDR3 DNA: TGTGCCAGCAGCTTGGTTGGGGGGAACACTGAAGCTTTCTTT

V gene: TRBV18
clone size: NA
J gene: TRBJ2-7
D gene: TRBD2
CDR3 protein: CASSPKGLADSEQYF
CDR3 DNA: TGTGCCAGCTCACCTAAAGGACTAGCGGACTCCGAGCAGTACTTC

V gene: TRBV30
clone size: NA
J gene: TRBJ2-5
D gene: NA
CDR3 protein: CAWSNRGTQYF
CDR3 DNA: TGTGCCTGGAGTAATAGGGGGACCCAGTACTTC

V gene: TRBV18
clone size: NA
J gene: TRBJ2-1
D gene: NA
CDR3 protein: CASSPYLSGNYNEQFF
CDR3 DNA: TGTGCCAGCTCGCCGTACTTGAGCGGTAACTACAATGAGCAGTTCTTC

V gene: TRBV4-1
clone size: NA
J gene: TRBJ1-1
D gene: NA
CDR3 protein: CASSQGGLYTEAFF
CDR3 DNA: TGCGCCAGCAGCCAAGGGGGATTGTACACTGAAGCTTTCTTT

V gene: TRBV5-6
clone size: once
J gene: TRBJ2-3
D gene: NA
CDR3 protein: CASSNNPAQGATDTQYF
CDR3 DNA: TGTGCCAGCAGCAACAACCCGGCCCAAGGGGCGACAGATACGCAGTATTTT

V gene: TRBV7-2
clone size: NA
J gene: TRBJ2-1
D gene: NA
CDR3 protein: CASSTTRDYNEQFF
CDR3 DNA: TGTGCCAGCAGCACCACCCGCGACTACAATGAGCAGTTCTTC

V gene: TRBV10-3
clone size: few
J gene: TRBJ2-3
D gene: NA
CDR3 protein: CAIKGLSSRDTQYF
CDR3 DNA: TGTGCCATCAAAGGTTTAAGTAGCAGGGATACGCAGTATTTT

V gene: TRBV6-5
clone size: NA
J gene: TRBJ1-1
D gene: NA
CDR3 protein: CASSYAFSTEAFF
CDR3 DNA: TGTGCCAGCAGCTACGCTTTTTCCACTGAAGCTTTCTTT

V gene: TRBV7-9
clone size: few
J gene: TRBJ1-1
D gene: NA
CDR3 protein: CASSLERANTEAFF
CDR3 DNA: TGTGCCAGCAGCTTAGAGCGGGCGAACACTGAAGCTTTCTTT

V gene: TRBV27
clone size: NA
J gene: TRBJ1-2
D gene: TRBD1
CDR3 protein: CASSSSTGGGYTF
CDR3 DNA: TGTGCCAGCAGTTCCTCGACAGGGGGTGGCTACACCTTC

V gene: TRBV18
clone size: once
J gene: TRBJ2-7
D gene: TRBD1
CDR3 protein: CASSDRGYEQYF
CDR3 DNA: TGTGCCAGCTCGGACAGGGGCTACGAGCAGTACTTC

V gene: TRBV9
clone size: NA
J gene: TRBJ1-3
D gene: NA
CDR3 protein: CASSVESNTGNTIYF
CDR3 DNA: TGTGCCAGCAGCGTAGAGAGCAATACTGGAAACACCATATATTTT

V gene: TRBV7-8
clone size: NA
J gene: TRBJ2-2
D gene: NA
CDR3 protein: CASSRGRATGELFF
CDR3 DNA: TGTGCCAGCAGTCGGGGACGGGCCACCGGGGAGCTGTTTTTT

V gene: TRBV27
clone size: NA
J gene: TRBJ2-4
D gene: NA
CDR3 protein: CASSSTPGTKGNIQYF
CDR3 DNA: TGTGCCAGCAGTTCCACCCCCGGGACCAAAGGGAACATTCAGTACTTC

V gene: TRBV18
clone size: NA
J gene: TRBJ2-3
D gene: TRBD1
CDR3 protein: CASSPQGAGDTQYF
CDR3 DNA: TGTGCCAGCTCACCACAGGGGGCTGGAGATACGCAGTATTTT

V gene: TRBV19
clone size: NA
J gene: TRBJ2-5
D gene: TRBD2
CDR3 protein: CASMRTSGSAPETQYF
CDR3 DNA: TGTGCCAGTATGCGGACTAGCGGGAGTGCTCCAGAGACCCAGTACTTC

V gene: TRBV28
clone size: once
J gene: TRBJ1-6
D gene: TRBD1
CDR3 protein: CASSSWTGISSPLHF
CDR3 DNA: TGTGCCAGCAGTTCCTGGACAGGGATTTCGTCACCCCTCCACTTT

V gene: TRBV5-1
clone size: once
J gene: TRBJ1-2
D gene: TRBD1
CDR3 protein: CASSYRDRAPPGYTF
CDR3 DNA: TGCGCCAGCAGCTACCGGGACAGGGCCCCGCCTGGCTACACCTTC

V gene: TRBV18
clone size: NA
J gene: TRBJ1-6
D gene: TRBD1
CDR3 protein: CASSPDRGLNNSPLHF
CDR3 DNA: TGTGCCAGCTCACCGGACAGGGGACTGAATAATTCACCCCTCCACTTT

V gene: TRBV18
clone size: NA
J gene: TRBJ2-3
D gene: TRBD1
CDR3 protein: CASSPYTGGAGTDTQYF
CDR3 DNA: TGTGCCAGCTCACCTTATACAGGGGGCGCTGGCACAGATACGCAGTATTTT

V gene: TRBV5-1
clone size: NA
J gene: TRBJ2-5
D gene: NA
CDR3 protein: CASSLGPRPEETQYF
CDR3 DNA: TGCGCCAGCAGCTTAGGGCCGAGACCCGAAGAGACCCAGTACTTC

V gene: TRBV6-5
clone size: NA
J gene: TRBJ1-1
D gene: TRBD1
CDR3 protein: CASSYSHRGMNTEAFF
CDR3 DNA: TGTGCCAGCAGTTACTCCCACAGGGGGATGAACACTGAAGCTTTCTTT

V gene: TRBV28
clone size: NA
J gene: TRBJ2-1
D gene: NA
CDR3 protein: CASSFPQRASNNEQFF
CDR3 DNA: TGTGCCAGCAGCTTCCCTCAGCGGGCCTCGAACAATGAGCAGTTCTTC

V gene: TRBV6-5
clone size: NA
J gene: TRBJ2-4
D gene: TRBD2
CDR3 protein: CASSPGLAFNIQYF
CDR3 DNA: TGTGCCAGCAGCCCGGGACTAGCGTTTAACATTCAGTACTTC